This section outlines one T cell receptor beta chain sequence together with its context. These data come from a study of blood T cell repertoires in COVID-19. Study-level information: Specimens from acute and convalescent COVID-19 originated in the United States, Italy and Spain.

TCRdb's copy holds only in-frame clones and misses some; the assay was immunoSEQ multiplex PCR. The sample has about 230,000 clones; 70% to 90% are singletons. The germline gives CDR1 LNHNV, CDR2 YYDKDF (reference sequence). J gave up 1 base and V 7 bases, and 6 bases lay outside the gene matches. The CDR3 is made up of 14 amino acids. The sequence came from a woman between 70 and 85 years old with active or convalescent COVID-19. The rearrangement uses TRBV15 and TRBJ1-2, with TRBD1 matching 7 bases. Sequenced: peripheral blood. The CDR3 nucleotides are TGTGCCACCAACCCCACAGGGGTTAACTATGGCTACACCTTC. It is translated as CATNPTGVNYGYTF.